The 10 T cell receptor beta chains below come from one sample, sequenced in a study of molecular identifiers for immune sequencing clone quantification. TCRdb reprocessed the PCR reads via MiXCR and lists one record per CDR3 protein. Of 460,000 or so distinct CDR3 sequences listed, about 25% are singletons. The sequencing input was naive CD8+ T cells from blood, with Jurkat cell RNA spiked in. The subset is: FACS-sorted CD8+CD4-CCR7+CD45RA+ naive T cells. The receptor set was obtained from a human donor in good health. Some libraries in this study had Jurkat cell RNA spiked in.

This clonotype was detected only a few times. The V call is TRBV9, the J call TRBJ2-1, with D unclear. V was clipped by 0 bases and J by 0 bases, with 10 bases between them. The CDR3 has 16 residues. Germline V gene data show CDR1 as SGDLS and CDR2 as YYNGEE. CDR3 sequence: CASSVVGRSSYNEQFF. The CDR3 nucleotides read TGTGCCAGCAGCGTAGTAGGCAGGAGCTCCTACAATGAGCAGTTCTTC.

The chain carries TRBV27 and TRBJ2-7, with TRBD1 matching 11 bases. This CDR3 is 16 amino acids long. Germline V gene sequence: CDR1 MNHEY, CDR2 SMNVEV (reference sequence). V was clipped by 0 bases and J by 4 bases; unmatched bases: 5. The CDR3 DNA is TGTGCCAGCAGTTTATCGGGACAGGGGGGATCTTACGAGCAGTACTTC. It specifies CASSLSGQGGSYEQYF.

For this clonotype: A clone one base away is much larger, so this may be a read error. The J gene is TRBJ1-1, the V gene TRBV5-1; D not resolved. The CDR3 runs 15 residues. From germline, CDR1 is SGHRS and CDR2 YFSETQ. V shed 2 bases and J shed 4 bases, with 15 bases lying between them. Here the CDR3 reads CASSFGPKSGTEAFF. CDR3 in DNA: TGCGCCAGCAGCTTCGGGCCCAAGAGCGGCACTGAAGCTTTCTTT.

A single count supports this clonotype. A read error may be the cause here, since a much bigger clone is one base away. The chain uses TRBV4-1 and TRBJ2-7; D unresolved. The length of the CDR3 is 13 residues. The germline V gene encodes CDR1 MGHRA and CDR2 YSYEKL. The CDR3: CASSQEKAAERYF. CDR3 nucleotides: TGCGCCAGCAGCCAAGAGAAGGCAGCCGAGCGGTACTTC.

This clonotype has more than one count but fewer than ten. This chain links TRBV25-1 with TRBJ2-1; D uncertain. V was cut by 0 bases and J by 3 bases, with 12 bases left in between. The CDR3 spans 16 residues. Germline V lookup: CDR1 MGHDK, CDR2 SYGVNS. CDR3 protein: CASSEYADQFYNEQFF. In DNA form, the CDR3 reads TGTGCCAGCAGTGAATATGCAGACCAGTTCTACAATGAGCAGTTCTTC.

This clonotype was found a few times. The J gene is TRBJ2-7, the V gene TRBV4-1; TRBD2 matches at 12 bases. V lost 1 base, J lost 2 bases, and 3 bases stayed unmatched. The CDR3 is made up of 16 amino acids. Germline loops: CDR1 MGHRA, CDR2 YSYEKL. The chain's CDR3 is CASSQVLAGGPYEQYF. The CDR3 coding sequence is TGCGCCAGCAGCCAAGTCCTAGCGGGGGGGCCCTACGAGCAGTACTTC.

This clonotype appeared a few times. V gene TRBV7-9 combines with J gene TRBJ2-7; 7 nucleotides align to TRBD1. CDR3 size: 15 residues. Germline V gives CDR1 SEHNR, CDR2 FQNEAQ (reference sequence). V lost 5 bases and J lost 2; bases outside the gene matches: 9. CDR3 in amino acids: CASSQPGQKTYEQYF. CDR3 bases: TGTGCCAGCAGCCAGCCGGGACAGAAGACCTACGAGCAGTACTTC.

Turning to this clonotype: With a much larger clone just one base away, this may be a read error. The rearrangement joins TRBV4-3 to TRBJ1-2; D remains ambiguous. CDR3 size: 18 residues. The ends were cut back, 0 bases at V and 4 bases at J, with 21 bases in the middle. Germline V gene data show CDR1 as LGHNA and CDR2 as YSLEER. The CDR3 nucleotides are TGCGCCAGCAGCCAAGATGCGAGCTTCGGATCAGACTGCTATGGCTACACCTTC. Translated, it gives CASSQDASFGSDCYGYTF.

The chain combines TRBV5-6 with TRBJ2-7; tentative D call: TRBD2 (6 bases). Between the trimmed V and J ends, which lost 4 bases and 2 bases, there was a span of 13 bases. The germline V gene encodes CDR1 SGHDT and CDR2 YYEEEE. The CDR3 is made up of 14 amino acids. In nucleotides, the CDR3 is TGTGCCAGCAGCCCCCGGGGGTACCCCTACGAGCAGTACTTC. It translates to CASSPRGYPYEQYF. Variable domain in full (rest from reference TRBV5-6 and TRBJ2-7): DAGVTQSPTHLIKTRGQQVTLRCSPKSGHDTVSWYQQALGQGPQFIFQYYEEEERQRGNFPDRFSGHQFPNYSSELNVNALLLGDSALYLCASSPRGYPYEQYFGPGTRLTVT.

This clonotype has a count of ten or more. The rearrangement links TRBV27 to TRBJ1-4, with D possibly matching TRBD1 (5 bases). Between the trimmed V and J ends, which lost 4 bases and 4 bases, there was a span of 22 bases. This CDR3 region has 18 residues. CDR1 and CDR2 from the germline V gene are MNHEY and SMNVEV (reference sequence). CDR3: CASSSLFGAGDVNEKLFF. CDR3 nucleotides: TGTGCCAGCAGTTCTTTGTTCGGGGCAGGTGACGTTAATGAAAAACTGTTTTTT.